The 12 T cell receptor beta chains listed next were all sequenced from one sample in a study of T cell repertoires in cytomegalovirus infection. TCRdb re-called the reads through MiXCR, storing one row per CDR3 protein. The sample holds some 230,000 distinct CDR3 sequences, under 25% seen once. Source material: CD8+ T cells from PBMCs. The receptors were sampled from a human donor in good health (CMV status not recorded). Some clones in this sample may be carry-over from other donors' samples.

This chain's CDR3 is CASWGQGNQPQHF. The CDR3 DNA reads TGTGCCAGCTGGGGACAGGGCAATCAGCCCCAGCATTTT. V and J are TRBV6-1 and TRBJ1-5, with 8 bases matching TRBD1. There are 13 residues in the CDR3. V was clipped by 8 bases and J by 2 bases; unmatched bases: 2. The V gene's germline CDR1 is MNHNS and CDR2 SASEGT.

This clonotype was detected only a few times. The chain couples TRBV28 to TRBJ2-2; possibly TRBD2 for D (6 bases). The CDR3 runs to 13 residues. Trimming took 6 bases from V and 4 from J, leaving 9 bases between them. Germline V lookup: CDR1 MDHEN, CDR2 SYDVKM. The CDR3 protein is CASSKTSTGELFF. The CDR3 DNA is TGTGCCAGCAGCAAGACTAGCACCGGGGAGCTGTTTTTT. The variable domain in full, with the rest retrieved from reference TRBV28 and TRBJ2-2, is DVKVTQSSRYLVKRTGEKVFLECVQDMDHENMFWYRQDPGLGLRLIYFSYDVKMKEKGDIPEGYSVSREKKERFSLILESASTNQTSMYLCASSKTSTGELFFGEGSRLTVL.

The chain carries TRBV29-1 and TRBJ1-1; 7 nucleotides align to TRBD1. CDR1 and CDR2 (germline): SQVTM, ANQGSEA. CDR3 length: 13 residues. J was trimmed by 1 base and V by 6 bases; bases with no gene match: 5. The CDR3 protein is CSVSGTANTEAFF. In nucleotides, the CDR3 is TGCAGCGTAAGCGGGACAGCGAACACTGAAGCTTTCTTT.

This clonotype was seen more than once but under ten times. This chain links TRBV19 with TRBJ1-2; D not resolved. CDR3 size: 16 residues. Germline CDR1 is LNHDA and CDR2 is SQIVND (reference sequence). The germline V and J ends were trimmed by 2 bases and 4 bases, with 17 bases remaining between them. As DNA, the CDR3 is TGTGCCAGTAGTATAACCCAAAACCTCAGGAGCTATGGCTACACCTTC. Translating gives CASSITQNLRSYGYTF.

This clonotype was counted many times. The chain employs TRBV6-2 or TRBV6-3 and TRBJ2-3, with 8 bases lining up with TRBD2. Germline-derived CDR1 and CDR2 are MNHEY and SVGEGT. The junction had 3 bases not matched to a gene; V was cut back by 7 bases and J by 0 bases. The CDR3 is made up of 14 amino acids. CDR3 DNA: TGTGCCAGCAATGCGGGGGGAAGCACAGATACGCAGTATTTT. Translation: CASNAGGSTDTQYF.

The DNA of the CDR3 is TGTGCCACCAGTGACCACGCAGCGGGGGCCTCCACAGATACGCAGTATTTT. Protein product: CATSDHAAGASTDTQYF. The chain combines TRBV24-1 with TRBJ2-3, with 8 bases lining up with TRBD2. The CDR3 has 17 residues. Germline CDR1 reads KGHDR; CDR2 reads SFDVKD. The V segment lost 4 bases and the J segment 2 bases; nucleotides outside the gene matches: 10.

A few counts support this clonotype. J is TRBJ1-5 and V is TRBV11-2; 7 nucleotides match TRBD1. The V gene's germline CDR1 is SGHAT and CDR2 FQNNGV. With V trimmed by 3 bases and J by 3 bases, 2 bases remained unmatched. There are 14 residues in the CDR3. The DNA of the CDR3 is TGTGCCAGCAGCTTCGGGACAGCCAATCAGCCCCAGCATTTT. Translating gives CASSFGTANQPQHF.

This clonotype was counted between two and nine times. The V call is TRBV27, the J call TRBJ1-5; unclear D gene. The CDR3 loop spans 13 amino acids. Germline values: CDR1 MNHEY, CDR2 SMNVEV (reference sequence). The V and J ends lost 0 bases and 4 bases respectively, with 4 bases between them. CDR3 in amino acids: CASSLSINQPQHF. CDR3 DNA sequence: TGTGCCAGCAGTTTATCGATTAATCAGCCCCAGCATTTT.

The CDR3 DNA reads TGCAGCGTTGACACAGGGCCAGCTAACTATGGCTACACCTTC. This encodes CSVDTGPANYGYTF. The V call is TRBV29-1, the J call TRBJ1-2; possible D gene TRBD1, 6 bases. Germline V CDR1 and CDR2: SQVTM, ANQGSEA. V was pared by 3 bases and J by 0 bases, with 11 bases between. CDR3 length equals 14 residues.

This clonotype was detected a few times. This sequence joins TRBV24-1 and TRBJ2-3; maybe TRBD1 (6 bases). This CDR3 is 16 amino acids long. The germline gives CDR1 KGHDR, CDR2 SFDVKD. V was pared by 9 bases and J by 3 bases, with 21 bases between. Here the CDR3 reads CATQGPQGSLTDTQYF. The CDR3 DNA follows: TGTGCCACCCAAGGGCCACAGGGTAGTTTGACAGATACGCAGTATTTT.

In regard to this clonotype: A read error is possible here, since a much larger clone lies one base away. This CDR3 is missing its conserved last phenylalanine or tryptophan, likely due to a read error. The chain has TRBV28 and TRBJ1-1, with D unresolved. The CDR3 runs 13 residues. Germline V CDR1 and CDR2: MDHEN, SYDVKM. V was pared by 6 bases and J by 8 bases, with 16 bases between. This CDR3 reads CASSHRHGREAFS. CDR3 nucleotide sequence: TGTGCCAGCAGCCATCGCCACGGCAGGGAAGCTTTCTCT.

The sample holds many counts of this clonotype. The J gene is TRBJ2-5, the V gene TRBV7-8; TRBD1 might be the D (6 bases). V dropped 5 bases and J dropped 1 base, with 20 bases sitting between them. Germline values: CDR1 SGHVS, CDR2 FQNEAQ. CDR3 length: 17 residues. CDR3 sequence reads: CASSLNSRTASQETQYF. The CDR3 DNA reads as TGTGCCAGCAGCCTGAACTCCCGGACAGCAAGCCAAGAGACCCAGTACTTC.